The entry that follows covers one TCR beta chain sequence. Its antigen is unidentified. Treatment meaning: AdE1-LMPpoly-expanded autologous EBV-specific T-cell therapy followed by anti-PD-1 nivolumab. This sample is drawn from a study of EBV T-cell therapy then PD-1 blockade in nasopharyngeal carcinoma. Sequenced by immunoSEQ multiplex PCR; TCRdb stores in-frame clones only, minus some. The data show some 17,000 clones, with over 70% seen just once and 25% to 30% held by the top ten. This specimen consisted of CD8+ T cells from blood, obtained at day 0 from a patient whose treatment included autologous EBV-specific T cells and nivolumab. The clonotype comes from a man aged 35 to 55 with nasopharyngeal carcinoma.

The CDR3 loop reads CASGLRLNQPQHF. In nucleotides, the CDR3 is TGTGCTAGTGGTTTGAGGTTAAATCAGCCCCAGCATTTT. The genes are TRBV12-5 and TRBJ1-5; D unclear. Germline V gene sequence: CDR1 LGHNT, CDR2 FRNRAP. V lost 2 bases and J 4 bases, leaving 6 bases between the germline ends. The CDR3 is made up of 13 amino acids.